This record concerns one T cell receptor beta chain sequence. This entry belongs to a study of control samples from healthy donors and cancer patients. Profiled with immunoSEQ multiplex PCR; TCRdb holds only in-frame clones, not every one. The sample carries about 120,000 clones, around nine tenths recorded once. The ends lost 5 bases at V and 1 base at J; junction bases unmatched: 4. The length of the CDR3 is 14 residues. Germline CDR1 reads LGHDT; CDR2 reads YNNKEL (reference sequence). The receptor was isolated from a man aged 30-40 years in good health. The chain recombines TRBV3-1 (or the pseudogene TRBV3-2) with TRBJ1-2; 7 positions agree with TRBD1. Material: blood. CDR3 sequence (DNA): TGTGCCAGCAGCTCGACAGGGTTTAACTATGGCTACACCTTC. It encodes CASSSTGFNYGYTF.